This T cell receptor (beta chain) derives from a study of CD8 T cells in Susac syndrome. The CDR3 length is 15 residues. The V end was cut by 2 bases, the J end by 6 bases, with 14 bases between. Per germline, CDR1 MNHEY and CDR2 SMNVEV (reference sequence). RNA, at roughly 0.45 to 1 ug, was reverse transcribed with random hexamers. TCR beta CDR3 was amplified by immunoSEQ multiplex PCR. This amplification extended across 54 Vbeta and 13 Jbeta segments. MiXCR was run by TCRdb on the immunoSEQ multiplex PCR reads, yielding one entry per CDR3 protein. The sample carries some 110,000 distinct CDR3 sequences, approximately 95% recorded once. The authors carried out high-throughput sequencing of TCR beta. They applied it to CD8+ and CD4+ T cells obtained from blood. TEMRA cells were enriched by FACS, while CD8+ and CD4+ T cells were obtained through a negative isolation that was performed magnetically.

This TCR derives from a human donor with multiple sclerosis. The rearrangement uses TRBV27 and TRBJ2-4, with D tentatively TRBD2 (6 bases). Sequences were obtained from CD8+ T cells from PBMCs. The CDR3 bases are TGTGCCAGCAGTTTAGGAGGAGGGTCCGGAAACATTCAGTACTTC. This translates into CASSLGGGSGNIQYF.